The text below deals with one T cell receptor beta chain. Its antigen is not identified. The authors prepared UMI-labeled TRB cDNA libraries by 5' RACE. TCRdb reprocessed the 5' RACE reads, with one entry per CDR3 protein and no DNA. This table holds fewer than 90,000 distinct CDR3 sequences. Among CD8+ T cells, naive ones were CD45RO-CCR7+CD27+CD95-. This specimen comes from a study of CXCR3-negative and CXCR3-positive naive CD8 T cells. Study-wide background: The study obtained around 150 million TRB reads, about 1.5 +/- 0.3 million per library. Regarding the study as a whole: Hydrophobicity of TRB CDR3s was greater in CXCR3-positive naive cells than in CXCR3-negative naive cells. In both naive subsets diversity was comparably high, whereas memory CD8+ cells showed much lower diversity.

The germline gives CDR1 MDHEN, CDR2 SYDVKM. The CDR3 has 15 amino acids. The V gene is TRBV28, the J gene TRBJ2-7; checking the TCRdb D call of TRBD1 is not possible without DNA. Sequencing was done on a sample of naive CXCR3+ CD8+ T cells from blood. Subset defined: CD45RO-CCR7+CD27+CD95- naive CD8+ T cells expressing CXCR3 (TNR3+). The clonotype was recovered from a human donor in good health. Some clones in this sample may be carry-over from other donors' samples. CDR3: CASSLLDRGWDEQYF.